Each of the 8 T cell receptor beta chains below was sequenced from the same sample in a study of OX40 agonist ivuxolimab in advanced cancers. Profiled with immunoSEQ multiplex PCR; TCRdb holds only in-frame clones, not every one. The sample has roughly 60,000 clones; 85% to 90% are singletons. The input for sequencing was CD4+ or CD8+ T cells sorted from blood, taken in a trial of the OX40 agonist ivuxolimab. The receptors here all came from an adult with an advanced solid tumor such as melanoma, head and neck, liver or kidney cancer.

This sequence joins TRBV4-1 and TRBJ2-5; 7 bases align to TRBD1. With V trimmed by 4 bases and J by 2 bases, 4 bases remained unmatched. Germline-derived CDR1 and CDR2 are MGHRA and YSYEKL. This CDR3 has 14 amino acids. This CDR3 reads CASSRQGQQETQYF. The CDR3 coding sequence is TGCGCCAGCAGCCGCCAGGGACAGCAAGAGACCCAGTACTTC.

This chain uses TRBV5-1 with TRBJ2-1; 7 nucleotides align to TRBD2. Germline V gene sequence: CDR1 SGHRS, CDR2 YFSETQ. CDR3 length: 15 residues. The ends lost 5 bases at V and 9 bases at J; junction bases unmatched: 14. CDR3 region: CASRPGTITTGEQFF. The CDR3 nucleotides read TGCGCCAGCAGGCCCGGGACTATTACAACGGGTGAGCAGTTCTTC.

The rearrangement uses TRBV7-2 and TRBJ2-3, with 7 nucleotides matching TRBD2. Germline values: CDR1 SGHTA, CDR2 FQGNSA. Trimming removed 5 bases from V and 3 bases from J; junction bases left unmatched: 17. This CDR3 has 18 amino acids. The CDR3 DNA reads TGTGCCAGCAGCGGCACAGCTTCGCACGGGACTAAGACAGATACGCAGTATTTT. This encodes CASSGTASHGTKTDTQYF.

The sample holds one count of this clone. Here the CDR3 reads CATRWGEGDQPQHF. In DNA form, the CDR3 reads TGTGCCACCCGTTGGGGGGAGGGAGATCAGCCCCAGCATTTT. The chain couples TRBV28 to TRBJ1-5; D may be TRBD1 (5 bases). CDR3 size: 14 residues. Looked up from germline, CDR1 is MDHEN and CDR2 is SYDVKM. Trimming cost V 10 bases and J 5 bases, with 18 bases left between them.

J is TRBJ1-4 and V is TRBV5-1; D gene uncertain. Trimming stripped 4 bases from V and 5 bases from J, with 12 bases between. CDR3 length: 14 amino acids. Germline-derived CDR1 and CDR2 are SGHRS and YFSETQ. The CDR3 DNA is TGCGCCAGCAGCCGGACCGTTGGGAATGAAAAACTGTTTTTT. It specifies CASSRTVGNEKLFF.

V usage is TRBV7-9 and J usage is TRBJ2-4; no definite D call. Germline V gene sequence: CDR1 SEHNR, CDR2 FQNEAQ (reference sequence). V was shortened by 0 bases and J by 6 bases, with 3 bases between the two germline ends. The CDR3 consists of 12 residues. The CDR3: CASSLAPNIQYF. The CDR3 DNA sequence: TGTGCCAGCAGCTTAGCACCAAACATTCAGTACTTC.

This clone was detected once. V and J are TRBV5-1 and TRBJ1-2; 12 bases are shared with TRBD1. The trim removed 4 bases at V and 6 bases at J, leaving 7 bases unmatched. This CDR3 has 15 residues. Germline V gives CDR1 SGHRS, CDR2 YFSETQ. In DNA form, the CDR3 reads TGCGCCAGCAGCACCGGGGACAGGGGGCTTCATGGCTACACCTTC. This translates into CASSTGDRGLHGYTF.

The CDR3 DNA sequence: TGTGCCACCAGCAGAGGACGTAGTAGGGCTCGGGAAAAACTGTTTTTT. Translation: CATSRGRSRAREKLFF. V and J are TRBV15 and TRBJ1-4; D gene unclear. The CDR3 has 16 amino acids. Trimming removed 1 base from V and 8 bases from J, with 17 bases in between. The germline gives CDR1 LNHNV, CDR2 YYDKDF (reference sequence).